This entry concerns a single TCR beta chain. Its antigen is undetermined. This entry is derived from a study of beta chain features in type 1 diabetes. All of the isolated RNA was reverse transcribed, so expressed TCRB transcripts were sequenced. The protocol was immunoSEQ multiplex PCR, while the TCRdb copy is restricted to in-frame clones and leaves out a portion. This table holds under 350,000 clones, approximately 8.1% found once. The CDR3 sequence is 12 residues long. The V and J ends lost 5 bases and 1 base respectively, with 4 bases between them. Germline CDR1 reads SEHNR; CDR2 reads FQNEAQ (reference sequence). Study-wide points: Junctions at VDJ sites from type 1 diabetes patients had fewer insertions and more deletions. Patients showed naive, central memory and Treg TCRB repertoires that appeared more similar than those of healthy donors.

The chain uses TRBV7-9 and TRBJ2-3, with D hard to call. The TCR comes from a young woman in good health. The sequenced sample consisted of central memory CD4+ T cells from blood. The CDR3 nucleotides are TGTGCCAGCAGCCCGGGCACAGATACGCAGTATTTT. Its translation: CASSPGTDTQYF.